One sample yielded the 26 T cell receptor beta chains listed below, sequenced in a study of spatial heterogeneity in lung cancer. Indicated time point: sample taken at primary tumor resection. TCRdb reprocessed the 5' RACE reads with MiXCR, giving one entry per CDR3 protein. The table includes approximately 20,000 distinct CDR3 sequences, over 2.5% detected once. These TCRs' antigens remain unknown. Study-wide results and caveats: Expanded alpha and beta TCR counts within tumors tracked tumor mutation counts.

The sequences come from lung tumor tissue, collected at surgery. The receptors derive from a male donor with early-stage non-small cell lung cancer.

The rearrangement links TRBV20-1 to TRBJ1-2; 10 nucleotides agree with TRBD1. The CDR3 spans 14 residues. The germline gives CDR1 DFQATT, CDR2 SNEGSKA (reference sequence). V was clipped by 5 bases and J by 8 bases; unmatched bases: 11. The CDR3, as DNA: TGCAGTGCTGGATCCGGGACAGGGGACGAAGGCTACACCTTC. This codes for CSAGSGTGDEGYTF.

The sample holds many counts of this clonotype. The chain is built from TRBV4-2 and TRBJ1-1, with 7 nucleotides matching TRBD1. Trimming cost V 4 bases and J 0 bases; bases outside gene matches: 2. The CDR3 spans 14 residues. Germline loops: CDR1 LGHNA, CDR2 YNFKEQ. CDR3 sequence reads: CASSLDRVNTEAFF. DNA for the CDR3: TGTGCCAGCAGCCTTGACAGGGTGAACACTGAAGCTTTCTTT.

This clonotype showed up many times. The chain joins TRBV6-5 to TRBJ2-5, with 7 positions matching TRBD1. The V and J ends lost 6 bases and 4 bases, in that order; junction bases with no gene match: 2. Germline V gene lookup returns CDR1 MNHEY and CDR2 SVGAGI. This CDR3 is 12 amino acids long. The CDR3 DNA follows: TGTGCCAGCAGCACAGGGGTAGAGACCCAGTACTTC. This encodes CASSTGVETQYF.

This clonotype was detected ten times or more. The chain links TRBV29-1 to TRBJ2-2; 10 nucleotides agree with TRBD2. V lost 4 bases, J lost 3 bases, and 2 bases stayed unmatched. CDR1 SQVTM and CDR2 ANQGSEA come from the germline V gene. This CDR3 contains 14 residues. The DNA for the CDR3 is TGCAGCGTTGGGACTAGCGGAGACACCGGGGAGCTGTTTTTT. It specifies CSVGTSGDTGELFF.

By share of the sample, this clonotype is medium-sized. The chain links TRBV11-2 to TRBJ1-5; D is undetermined. CDR1 is SGHAT, CDR2 FQNNGV, per germline. Trimming cost V 0 bases and J 8 bases, with 14 bases left between them. CDR3 length equals 15 residues. The CDR3 DNA is TGTGCCAGCAGCTTAGATGGGTCTGGCGTGAAGCCCCAGCATTTT. This codes for CASSLDGSGVKPQHF.

This clonotype was recorded many times. The chain couples TRBV7-8 to TRBJ1-5, with a possible D match to TRBD1 (5 bases). The CDR3 length is 16 residues. The V end was cut by 2 bases, the J end by 5 bases, with 16 bases between. In germline, CDR1 is SGHVS, CDR2 FQNEAQ. The CDR3 DNA sequence: TGTGCCAGCAGCTTAATGCGAAGGGGTTCCCATCAGCCCCAGCATTTT. Amino acids: CASSLMRRGSHQPQHF.

This clonotype appeared many times. The gene calls are TRBV20-1 and TRBJ1-5, with 11 bases fitting TRBD1. The CDR3 extends over 15 amino acids. Germline lookup yields CDR1 DFQATT and CDR2 SNEGSKA (reference sequence). With 3 bases clipped from V and 5 bases from J, the junction kept 6 bases outside the gene matches. The CDR3 loop is CSASRTGGSDQPQHF. The CDR3 coding sequence is TGCAGTGCTAGCCGGACAGGGGGCAGCGATCAGCCCCAGCATTTT.

Many counts were recorded for this clonotype. Written as DNA, the CDR3 is TGTGCCAGCAGCCAGGGACCCAGCACTGAAGCTTTCTTT. It translates to CASSQGPSTEAFF. The rearrangement joins TRBV7-6 to TRBJ1-1; D might be TRBD1 (5 bases). Trimming shortened V by 5 bases and J by 4 bases, and 11 bases separated the two germline ends. The CDR3 length is 13 residues. Per the germline V gene, CDR1 is SGHVS and CDR2 is FNYEAQ. Together with reference TRBV7-6 and TRBJ1-1, the CDR3 gives the full variable domain: GAGVSQSPRYKVTKRGQDVALRCDPISGHVSLYWYRQALGQGPEFLTYFNYEAQQDKSGLPNDRFSAERPEGSISTLTIQRTEQRDSAMYRCASSQGPSTEAFFGQGTRLTVV.

This clonotype was observed at least ten times. This chain connects TRBV7-3 to TRBJ2-2, with D perhaps given as TRBD1 or TRBD2 (7 bases each). V shed 5 bases and J shed 5 bases, with 21 bases lying between them. This CDR3 is 17 amino acids long. Per germline, CDR1 SGHTA and CDR2 FQGTGA. In DNA, the CDR3 is TGTGCCAGCAGCCAAAAGGGGGCGGGAGTAAAGACCGGGGAGCTGTTTTTT. Protein product: CASSQKGAGVKTGELFF. The whole variable domain, remainder taken from reference TRBV7-3 and TRBJ2-2, is GAGVSQTPSNKVTEKGKYVELRCDPISGHTALYWYRQSLGQGPEFLIYFQGTGAADDSGLPNDRFFAVRPEGSVSTLKIQRTERGDSAVYLCASSQKGAGVKTGELFFGEGSRLTVL.

This clonotype was seen many times. V is TRBV11-2 and J is TRBJ2-1; TRBD2 matches 10 bases. With V trimmed by 7 bases and J by 6 bases, 6 bases remained unmatched. Germline CDR1 and CDR2: SGHAT and FQNNGV. The CDR3 loop spans 14 amino acids. The CDR3 bases are TGTGCCAGCACGTGGGCTAGCGGGAGCAATGAGCAGTTCTTC. Translating gives CASTWASGSNEQFF.

This clonotype was counted at least ten times. The chain combines TRBV20-1 with TRBJ2-2, with D maybe TRBD1 (5 bases). Trimming shortened V by 5 bases and J by 0 bases, and 10 bases separated the two germline ends. Per germline, CDR1 DFQATT and CDR2 SNEGSKA (reference sequence). The CDR3 totals 14 residues. The CDR3 loop is CSAPEQANTGELFF. Here the CDR3 DNA reads TGCAGTGCTCCGGAACAGGCGAACACCGGGGAGCTGTTTTTT.

This clonotype is classed as medium-sized (0.01 to 0.1%). V and J are TRBV24-1 and TRBJ2-1; D call uncertain. V lost 5 bases, J lost 2 bases, and 21 bases lay in between. The CDR3 length is 18 residues. Looked up from germline, CDR1 is KGHDR and CDR2 is SFDVKD. CDR3 coding DNA: TGTGCCACCAGTGCGTCTTACTTAGTAGACGATCCCTACAATGAGCAGTTCTTC. This translates into CATSASYLVDDPYNEQFF.

This clonotype was seen more than once but under ten times. With a much larger clone just one base away, this may be a read error. V usage is TRBV6-1 and J usage is TRBJ1-1, with unresolved D. This CDR3 comprises 10 residues. Germline-derived CDR1 and CDR2 are MNHNS and SASEGT. In nucleotides, the CDR3 is TGTGTCAGCAGGAACACTGAAGCTTTCTTT. Its protein product is CVSRNTEAFF.

In its sample, this clonotype was seen many times. CDR3 sequence reads: CATTRGLTYEQYF. In nucleotides, the CDR3 is TGTGCCACCACCAGGGGGCTGACCTACGAGCAGTACTTC. V usage is TRBV12-3 or TRBV12-4 and J usage is TRBJ2-7; 8 bases line up with TRBD1. Losses at the gene ends were 10 bases for V and 2 bases for J; bases not matched to a gene: 7. This CDR3 spans 13 amino acids.

This clonotype showed up many times. The chain couples TRBV5-1 to TRBJ2-7, with D possibly TRBD1 on 7 matching bases. The CDR3 has 15 amino acids. Per the germline V gene, CDR1 is SGHRS and CDR2 is YFSETQ. Trimming removed 4 bases from V and 7 bases from J, with 21 bases in between. Here the CDR3 reads CASSTRQGGFLEQYF. CDR3 bases: TGCGCCAGCAGCACCCGACAGGGAGGATTTTTAGAGCAGTACTTC.

This clonotype came up a few times. The gene calls are TRBV30 and TRBJ1-1; maybe TRBD1 (6 bases). With 1 base removed from V and 11 bases from J, the gap between germline ends came to 11 bases. Germline V CDR1 and CDR2: GTSNPN, SVGIG (reference sequence). The CDR3 spans 11 residues. The CDR3 region is CAWSGGAMAFF. CDR3 sequence (DNA): TGTGCCTGGAGTGGGGGGGCGATGGCTTTCTTT.

This clonotype was seen repeatedly, ten times or more. The chain combines TRBV6-2 or TRBV6-3 with TRBJ2-7; 7 bases are a match to TRBD1. The length of the CDR3 is 18 residues. Trimming removed 0 bases from V and 1 base from J; junction bases left unmatched: 12. CDR1 and CDR2 (germline): MNHEY, SVGEGT. The CDR3 sequence: CASSYSSVLGGASYEQYF. CDR3 DNA: TGTGCCAGCAGTTACTCGAGCGTTTTAGGGGGCGCGTCCTACGAGCAGTACTTC.

CDR3 DNA: TGTGCCAGCAGCTCAAAGGCGCTTGTAACCCGGGAGCTGTTTTTT. Encoded protein: CASSSKALVTRELFF. The chain carries TRBV7-9 and TRBJ2-2; D gene ambiguous. The CDR3 extends over 15 amino acids. Looked up from germline, CDR1 is SEHNR and CDR2 is FQNEAQ (reference sequence). The V end was cut by 4 bases, the J end by 9 bases, with 18 bases between. Drawing the rest from reference TRBV7-9 and TRBJ2-2, the complete variable domain is DTGVSQNPRHKITKRGQNVTFRCDPISEHNRLYWYRQTLGQGPEFLTYFQNEAQLEKSRLLSDRFSAERPKGSFSTLEIQRTEQGDSAMYLCASSSKALVTRELFFGEGSRLTVL.

This clonotype was detected ten times or more. The chain uses TRBV2 and TRBJ2-2; possible D gene TRBD1, 6 bases. V gave up 6 bases and J gave up 2 bases, with 16 bases separating them. From germline, CDR1 is SNHLY and CDR2 FYNNEI. CDR3 length equals 16 residues. CDR3 loop: CASRFSRTANTGELFF. DNA for the CDR3: TGTGCCAGCAGGTTCAGCCGGACAGCAAACACCGGGGAGCTGTTTTTT.

This clonotype was detected many times. This chain joins TRBV29-1 and TRBJ2-7; unclear D gene. CDR1 SQVTM and CDR2 ANQGSEA come from the germline V gene. The CDR3 sequence is 12 residues long. V was pared by 2 bases and J by 2 bases, with 7 bases between. The CDR3 region is CSVEWAPYEQYF. CDR3 nucleotide sequence: TGCAGCGTTGAATGGGCCCCCTACGAGCAGTACTTC.

This clonotype was recorded at least ten times. This rearrangement joins TRBV10-3 to TRBJ2-2; 7 bases agree with TRBD2. Germline assignment: CDR1 ENHRY and CDR2 SYGVKD. Trimming removed 0 bases from V and 6 bases from J; junction bases left unmatched: 7. The CDR3 totals 16 residues. CDR3: CAISESAGESAGELFF. Here the CDR3 DNA reads TGTGCCATCAGTGAGTCGGCGGGAGAGAGTGCCGGGGAGCTGTTTTTT.

The table lists this clonotype with many counts. V gene TRBV29-1 combines with J gene TRBJ1-1; D unresolved. The CDR3 loop spans 12 amino acids. The germline CDR1 and CDR2 sequences are SQVTM and ANQGSEA. With 4 bases removed from V and 0 bases from J, the gap between germline ends came to 6 bases. The CDR3 loop reads CSVGGMNTEAFF. The CDR3 DNA follows: TGCAGCGTTGGGGGTATGAACACTGAAGCTTTCTTT.

This clonotype was recorded many times. The CDR3, as DNA: TGCAGCGTTGAAGGGGCCGGGGCCAGGGCTAACTATGGCTACACCTTC. It is translated as CSVEGAGARANYGYTF. J is TRBJ1-2 and V is TRBV29-1, with D possibly matching TRBD1 (5 bases). The germline V gene encodes CDR1 SQVTM and CDR2 ANQGSEA. The length of the CDR3 is 16 residues. Trimming left V 1 base short and J 0 bases short, with 15 bases between.

This clonotype appeared many times. The chain carries TRBV9 and TRBJ2-3; D gene ambiguous. The length of the CDR3 is 14 residues. Germline V gene sequence: CDR1 SGDLS, CDR2 YYNGEE. The V end was cut by 2 bases, the J end by 0 bases, with 7 bases between. The CDR3 sequence: CASSVLPSTDTQYF. In DNA, the CDR3 is TGTGCCAGCAGCGTCCTACCCAGCACAGATACGCAGTATTTT.

There are many counts of this clonotype. The J gene is TRBJ2-1, the V gene TRBV20-1; a weak D match, TRBD2 (6 bases). The V gene lost 0 bases and the J gene lost 15 bases, with 21 bases spanning the gap. The germline V gene encodes CDR1 DFQATT and CDR2 SNEGSKA (reference sequence). The CDR3 consists of 14 residues. CDR3 region: CSARDLGLAPVWFF. The CDR3 DNA reads TGCAGTGCTAGAGATCTCGGTCTAGCGCCCGTCTGGTTCTTC.

This clonotype was found many times. The V and J genes are TRBV20-1 and TRBJ1-1; TRBD1 agrees at 8 bases. CDR1 and CDR2 from the germline V gene are DFQATT and SNEGSKA (reference sequence). This CDR3 spans 14 amino acids. With V trimmed by 6 bases and J by 5 bases, 11 bases remained unmatched. The CDR3 bases are TGCAGTGCCTTACCCTTCAGGGGGCGTACTGAAGCTTTCTTT. This encodes CSALPFRGRTEAFF.